This TCR beta chain derives from a study of T cell responses to AZD1222 COVID-19 vaccine. Across the whole study: Second-dose schedules of about 4 or about 12 weeks were combined. Study-wide findings and caveats: It should be noted that donors were predominantly white British and more often female, and clonal diversity was possibly underestimated. Unmutated variant regions are reportedly the target of nearly half of TCRs that are spike-specific.

In the case of this clone: Its antigen is unidentified.

The V and J ends lost 7 bases and 2 bases respectively, with 14 bases between them. There are 14 residues in the CDR3. Germline V CDR1 and CDR2: MNHEY, SVGAGI. The method was immunoSEQ multiplex PCR; TCRdb's version includes in-frame clones alone and lacks a portion of them. Here the sample spans roughly 120,000 clones, 70% to 90% being singletons. V gene TRBV6-5 combines with J gene TRBJ1-2; TRBD1 is a possible D gene (5 bases). The sequencing here drew on peripheral blood, taken on day 0 of AZD1222 vaccination. The origin of this receptor is an adult in good health. The CDR3: CASNRNRDNYGYTF. The CDR3 DNA follows: TGTGCCAGCAACCGAAACCGGGACAACTATGGCTACACCTTC.